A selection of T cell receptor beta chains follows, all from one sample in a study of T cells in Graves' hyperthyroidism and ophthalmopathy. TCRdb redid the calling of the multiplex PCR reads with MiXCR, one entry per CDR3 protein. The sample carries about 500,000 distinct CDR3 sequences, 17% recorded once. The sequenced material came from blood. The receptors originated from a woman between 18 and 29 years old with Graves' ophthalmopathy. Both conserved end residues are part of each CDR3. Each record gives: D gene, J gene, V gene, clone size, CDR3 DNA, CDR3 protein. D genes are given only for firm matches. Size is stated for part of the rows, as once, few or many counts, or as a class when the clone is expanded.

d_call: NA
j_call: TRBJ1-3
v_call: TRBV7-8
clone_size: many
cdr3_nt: TGTGCCAGCAGCTTAGTACCCACGAGGACAGTATCTGGAAACACCATATATTTT
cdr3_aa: CASSLVPTRTVSGNTIYF

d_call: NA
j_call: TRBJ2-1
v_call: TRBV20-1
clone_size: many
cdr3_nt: TGCAGTGCCGCCTGGTCCTACAATGAGCAGTTCTTC
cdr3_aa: CSAAWSYNEQFF

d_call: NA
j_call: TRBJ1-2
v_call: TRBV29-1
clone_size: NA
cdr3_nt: TGCAGCGTTGAATCCCCGCGTACGGGGAGCGGCTACACCTTC
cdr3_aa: CSVESPRTGSGYTF

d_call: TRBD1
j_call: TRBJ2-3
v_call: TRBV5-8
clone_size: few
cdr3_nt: TGTGCCAGCAGCCCGCACGGGACAGCCACAGATACGCAGTATTTT
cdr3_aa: CASSPHGTATDTQYF

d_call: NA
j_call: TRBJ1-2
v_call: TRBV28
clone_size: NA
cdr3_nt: TGTGCCAGCAGTTTAGGGGGACTTTATAACTATGGCTACACCTTC
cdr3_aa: CASSLGGLYNYGYTF

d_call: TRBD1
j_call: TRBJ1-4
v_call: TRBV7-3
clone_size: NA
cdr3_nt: TGTGCCAGCAGCTTCGGACAGGGCATAACTAATGAAAAACTGTTTTTT
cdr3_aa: CASSFGQGITNEKLFF

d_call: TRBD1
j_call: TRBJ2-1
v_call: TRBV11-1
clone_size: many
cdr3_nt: TGTGCCAGCAGCTCAAGTGGGACAGCGACCCGATGGGGTCAGTTCTTC
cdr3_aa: CASSSSGTATRWGQFF

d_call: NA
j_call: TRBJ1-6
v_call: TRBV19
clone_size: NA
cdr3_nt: TGTGCCAGCAGCCGCGGGGGGACCGGCTATAATTCACCCCTCCACTTT
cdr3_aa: CASSRGGTGYNSPLHF

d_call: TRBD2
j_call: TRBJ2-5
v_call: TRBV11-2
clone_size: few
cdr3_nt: TGTGCCAGCAGCTTGGCACTAGCGGGAGAGGGGGCCCAAGAGACCCAGTACTTC
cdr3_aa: CASSLALAGEGAQETQYF

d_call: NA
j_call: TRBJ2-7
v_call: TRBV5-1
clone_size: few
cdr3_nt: TGCGCCAGCAGCCCCACAGGGACTTCGGGGGAGCAGTACTTC
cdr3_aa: CASSPTGTSGEQYF

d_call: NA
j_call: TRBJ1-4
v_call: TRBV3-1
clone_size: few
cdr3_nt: TGTGCCAGCAGCTACTTACGGGCGGGGACCTTACAGGAAAAACTGTTTTTT
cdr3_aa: CASSYLRAGTLQEKLFF

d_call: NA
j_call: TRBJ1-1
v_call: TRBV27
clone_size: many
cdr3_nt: TGTGCCAGCAGTTTTCTCGGGACGGGGAACACTGAAGCTTTCTTT
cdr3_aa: CASSFLGTGNTEAFF

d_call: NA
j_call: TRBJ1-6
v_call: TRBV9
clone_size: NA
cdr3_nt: TGTGCCAGCAGCGTAGAGGGATACAATTCACCCCTCCACTTT
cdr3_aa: CASSVEGYNSPLHF

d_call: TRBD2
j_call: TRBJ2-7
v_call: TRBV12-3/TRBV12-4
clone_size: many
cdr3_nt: TGTGCCAGCAAGCGGGGGGACACCTCCTACGAGCAGTACTTC
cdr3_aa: CASKRGDTSYEQYF

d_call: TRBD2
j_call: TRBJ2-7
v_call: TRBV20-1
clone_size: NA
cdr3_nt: TGCAGTGCTAGGGCGGGAGGTTCCTACGAGCAGTACTTC
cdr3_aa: CSARAGGSYEQYF

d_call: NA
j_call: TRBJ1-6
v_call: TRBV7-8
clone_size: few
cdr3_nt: TGTGCCAGCAGCTTAAGGCCTCCCGGCTCCACCATGTCACCCCTCCACTTT
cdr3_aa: CASSLRPPGSTMSPLHF

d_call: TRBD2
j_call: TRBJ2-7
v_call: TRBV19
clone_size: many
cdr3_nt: TGTGCCAGTAAGACTAGCGGGGGCAACGAGCAGTACTTC
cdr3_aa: CASKTSGGNEQYF

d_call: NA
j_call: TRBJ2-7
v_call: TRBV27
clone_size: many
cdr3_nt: TGTGCCAGCTCCTTAACGGGGGTCTCCGAGCAGTACTTC
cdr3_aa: CASSLTGVSEQYF

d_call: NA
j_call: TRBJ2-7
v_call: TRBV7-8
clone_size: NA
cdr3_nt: TGTGCCAGCGTACGAGGGAAATATGACTACGAGCAGTACTTC
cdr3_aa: CASVRGKYDYEQYF

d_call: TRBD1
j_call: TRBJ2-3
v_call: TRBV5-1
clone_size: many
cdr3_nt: TGCGCCAGCAGGGAACAGGGGTTCACAGATACGCAGTATTTT
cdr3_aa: CASREQGFTDTQYF

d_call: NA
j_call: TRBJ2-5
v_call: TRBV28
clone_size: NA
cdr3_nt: TGTGCCAGCGGTGGAGGGGGCGAAGAGACCCAGTACTTC
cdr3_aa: CASGGGGEETQYF

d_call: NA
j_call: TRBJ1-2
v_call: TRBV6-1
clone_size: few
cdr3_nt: TGTGCCAGCAGTGAAGGGCCAGGCACTTCCTATGGCTACACCTTC
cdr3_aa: CASSEGPGTSYGYTF

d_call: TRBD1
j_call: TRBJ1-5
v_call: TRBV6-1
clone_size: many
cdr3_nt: TGTGCCAGCACCCTGGGACAGGGCGGGAATCAGCCCCAGCATTTT
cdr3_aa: CASTLGQGGNQPQHF

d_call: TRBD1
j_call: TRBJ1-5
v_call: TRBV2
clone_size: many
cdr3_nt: TGTGCCAGCAGAGCCGGACAGGGCAATCAGCCCCAGCATTTT
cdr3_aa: CASRAGQGNQPQHF

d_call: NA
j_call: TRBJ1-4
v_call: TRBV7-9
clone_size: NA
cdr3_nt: TGTGCCAGCAGCCTTCGCAGCGGAGGTGAAAAACTGTTTTTT
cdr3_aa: CASSLRSGGEKLFF

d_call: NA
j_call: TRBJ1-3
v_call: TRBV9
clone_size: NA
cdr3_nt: TGTGCCAGCAGCGTAGATCTCGGGGGCATCCACCCCTCTGGAAACACCATATATTTT
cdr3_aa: CASSVDLGGIHPSGNTIYF

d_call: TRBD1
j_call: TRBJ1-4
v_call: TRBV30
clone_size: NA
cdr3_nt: TGTGCCTGGAGTGGGGACAGTCGACGACTGTTTTTT
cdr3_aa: CAWSGDSRRLFF

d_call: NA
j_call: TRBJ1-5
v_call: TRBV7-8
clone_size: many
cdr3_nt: TGTGCCAGCAGCCCTGGGACAAGTCAGCCCCAGCATTTT
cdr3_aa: CASSPGTSQPQHF

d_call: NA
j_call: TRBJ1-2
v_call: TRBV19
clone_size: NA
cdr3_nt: TGTGCCAGTACCCCAGGGAGGGAACATGGCTACACCTTC
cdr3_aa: CASTPGREHGYTF

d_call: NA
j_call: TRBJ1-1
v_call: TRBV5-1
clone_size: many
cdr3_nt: TGCGCCAGCAGCTTGCCGGGACAGAACACTGAAGCTTTCTTT
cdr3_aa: CASSLPGQNTEAFF

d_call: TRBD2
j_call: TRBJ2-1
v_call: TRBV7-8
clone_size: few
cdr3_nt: TGTGCCAGCAGCAGGACTAGCGTCTCCTACAATGAGCAGTTCTTC
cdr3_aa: CASSRTSVSYNEQFF

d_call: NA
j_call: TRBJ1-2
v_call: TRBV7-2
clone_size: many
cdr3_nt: TGTGCCAGCACCCTGGACGTACGGGGCTATGGCTACACCTTC
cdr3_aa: CASTLDVRGYGYTF

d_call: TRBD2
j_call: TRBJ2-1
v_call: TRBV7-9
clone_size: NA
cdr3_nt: TGTGCCAGCAGCCCCCCTGGGACTAACCCGCAGTTCTTC
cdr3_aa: CASSPPGTNPQFF

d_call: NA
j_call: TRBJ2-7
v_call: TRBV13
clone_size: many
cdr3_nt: TGTGCCAGCAGCTTACTGGGGCCCTTAGAGCAGTACTTC
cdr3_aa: CASSLLGPLEQYF

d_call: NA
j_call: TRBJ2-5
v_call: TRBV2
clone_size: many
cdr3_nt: TGTGCCAGCAGTTCCGGATACCTTCGAGGGACCCAGTACTTC
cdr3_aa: CASSSGYLRGTQYF

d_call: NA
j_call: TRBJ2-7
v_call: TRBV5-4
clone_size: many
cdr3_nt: TGTGCCAGCAGCTTGACATCCTCCGCTTCTGCCGAGCAGTACTTC
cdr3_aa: CASSLTSSASAEQYF

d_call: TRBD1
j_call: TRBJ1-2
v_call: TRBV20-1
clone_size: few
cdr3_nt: TGCAGTGCTGGGACGGGACAGTTCCATGGCTACACCTTC
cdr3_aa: CSAGTGQFHGYTF

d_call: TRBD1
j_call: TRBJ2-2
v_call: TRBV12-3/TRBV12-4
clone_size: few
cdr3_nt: TGTGTCGCGGGACAGGGGAACACCGGGGAGCTGTTTTTT
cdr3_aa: CVAGQGNTGELFF

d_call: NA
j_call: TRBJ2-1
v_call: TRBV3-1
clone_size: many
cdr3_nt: TGTGCCAGCAGCCTGGACTACAGATTTAATGAGCAGTTCTTC
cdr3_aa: CASSLDYRFNEQFF

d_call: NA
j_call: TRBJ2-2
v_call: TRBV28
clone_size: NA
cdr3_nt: TGTGCCAGCAGTAAGACAGGCCCCGGGGAGCTGTTTTTT
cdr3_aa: CASSKTGPGELFF

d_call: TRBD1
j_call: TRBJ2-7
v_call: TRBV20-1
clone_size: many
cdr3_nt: TGCAGTGCTAAACCAGGGGGTCCCTACGAGCAGTACTTC
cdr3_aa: CSAKPGGPYEQYF

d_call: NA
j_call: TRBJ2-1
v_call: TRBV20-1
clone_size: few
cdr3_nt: TGCAGTGCTAGCTTAGCTGGGGGCAGGGGTAAGAGTAATGAGCAGTTCTTC
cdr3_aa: CSASLAGGRGKSNEQFF

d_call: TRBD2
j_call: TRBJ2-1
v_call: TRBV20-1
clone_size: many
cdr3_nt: TGCAGTGCTAGAATAGCGGGGGGCGACAATGAGCAGTTCTTC
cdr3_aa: CSARIAGGDNEQFF

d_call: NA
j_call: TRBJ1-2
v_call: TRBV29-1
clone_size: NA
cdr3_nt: TGCAGCGTGGATAGAGGTACAGGGACGGGCTACACCTTC
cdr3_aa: CSVDRGTGTGYTF

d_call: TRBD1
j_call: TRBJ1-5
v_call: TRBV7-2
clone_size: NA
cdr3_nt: TGTGCCAGCAGCTTAGAACAGGGGGCAGATCAGCCCCAGCATTTT
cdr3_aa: CASSLEQGADQPQHF

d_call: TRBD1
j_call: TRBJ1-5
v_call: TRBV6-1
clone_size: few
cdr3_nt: TGTGCCAGCAAGCGGGACAGCAGAGAATCCAGGCAGCCCCAGCATTTT
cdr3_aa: CASKRDSRESRQPQHF

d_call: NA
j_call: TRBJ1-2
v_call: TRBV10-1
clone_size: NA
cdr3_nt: TGCGCCAGCTCCCGGGGGTTGGACGGCTACACCTTC
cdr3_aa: CASSRGLDGYTF

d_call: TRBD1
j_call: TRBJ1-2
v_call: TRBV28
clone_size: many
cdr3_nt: TGTGCCAGCAGGACGACAGGGTCCGACTCCTATGGCTACACCTTC
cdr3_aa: CASRTTGSDSYGYTF

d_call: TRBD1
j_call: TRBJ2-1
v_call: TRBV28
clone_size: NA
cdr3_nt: TGTGCCAGCAGTGGAAGCGGGACAGGGCCATACAATGAGCAGTTCTTC
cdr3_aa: CASSGSGTGPYNEQFF

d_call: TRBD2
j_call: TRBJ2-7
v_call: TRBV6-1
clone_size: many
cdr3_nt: TGTGCCAGCTCCACTAGCGGGGGATACTACGAGCAGTACTTC
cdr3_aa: CASSTSGGYYEQYF

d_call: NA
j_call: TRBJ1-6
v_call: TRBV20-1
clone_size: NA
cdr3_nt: TGCAGTGCAACCGATCGAGGGAATTCACCCCTCCACTTT
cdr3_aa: CSATDRGNSPLHF

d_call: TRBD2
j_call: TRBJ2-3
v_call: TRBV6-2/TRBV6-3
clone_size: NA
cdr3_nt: TGTGCCAGCAGTTATCCTGGGACTAGCGGGGGGGCGGTAGGTACAGATACGCAGTATTTT
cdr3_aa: CASSYPGTSGGAVGTDTQYF

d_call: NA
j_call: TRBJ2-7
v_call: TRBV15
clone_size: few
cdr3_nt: TGTGCCACCAGCAGAGATAAGTTCGAGCAGTACTTC
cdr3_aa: CATSRDKFEQYF

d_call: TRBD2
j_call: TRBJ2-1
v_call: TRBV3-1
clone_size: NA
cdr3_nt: TGTGCCAGCAGCCGGGAGCGGGGTTCCCTTGGGAATGAGCAGTTCTTC
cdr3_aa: CASSRERGSLGNEQFF

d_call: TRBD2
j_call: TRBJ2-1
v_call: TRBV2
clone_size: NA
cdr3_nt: TGTGCCAGCGTAGATAGCGGGAGGGCGAGCGATGAGCAGTTCTTC
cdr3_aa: CASVDSGRASDEQFF

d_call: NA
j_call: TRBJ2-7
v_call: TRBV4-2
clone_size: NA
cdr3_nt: TGTGCCAGCAGCCAAGAAAATCACGAGCAGTACTTC
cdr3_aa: CASSQENHEQYF

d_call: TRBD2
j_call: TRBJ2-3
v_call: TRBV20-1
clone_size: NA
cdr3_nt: TGCAGTGCCCCCCCACGACTAGCGGGAATAGATACGCAGTATTTT
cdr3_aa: CSAPPRLAGIDTQYF

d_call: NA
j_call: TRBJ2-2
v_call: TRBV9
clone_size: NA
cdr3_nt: TGTGCCAGCAGCGTAGGAGGGTCCTCCGGGGAGCTGTTTTTT
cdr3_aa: CASSVGGSSGELFF

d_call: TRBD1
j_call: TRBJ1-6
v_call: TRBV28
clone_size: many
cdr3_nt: TGTGCCAGCAGTTTCGTCGCAGGGGGGCTGGGGAGTTCACCCCTCCACTTT
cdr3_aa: CASSFVAGGLGSSPLHF

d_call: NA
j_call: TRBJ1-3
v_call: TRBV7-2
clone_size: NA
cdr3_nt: TGTGCCAGCAGCCCGGCAACGGGGGCCAGCTCTGGAAACACCATATATTTT
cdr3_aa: CASSPATGASSGNTIYF